The 15 T cell receptor beta chains listed next were all sequenced from one sample in a study of CD8 T cells in ankylosing spondylitis. In TCRdb, the 5' RACE reads were re-called with MiXCR into one record per CDR3 protein. The data show about 130,000 distinct CDR3 sequences, roughly 8.8% seen once. Sequenced sample: blood, either unsorted or a sorted T cell fraction (not recorded which). These receptors all come from a male donor with ankylosing spondylitis or in good health (not recorded which).

This sequence joins TRBV5-1 and TRBJ2-7; 7 bases align to TRBD1. With V trimmed by 1 base and J by 2 bases, 3 bases remained unmatched. This CDR3 has 14 amino acids. Germline V gene data show CDR1 as SGHRS and CDR2 as YFSETQ. In nucleotides, the CDR3 is TGCGCCAGCAGCTTGTCAGGGACAGCCTACGAGCAGTACTTC. As protein: CASSLSGTAYEQYF.

The table lists this clonotype with a few counts. This sequence joins TRBV5-1 and TRBJ2-5; D uncertain. The CDR3 length is 15 residues. V was shortened by 0 bases and J by 0 bases, with 9 bases between the two germline ends. Germline CDR1 and CDR2: SGHRS and YFSETQ. The CDR3 coding sequence is TGCGCCAGCAGCTTGGGACTCTCGTACCAAGAGACCCAGTACTTC. Translated, it gives CASSLGLSYQETQYF.

This clonotype was found many times. The chain couples TRBV29-1 to TRBJ2-4; tentative D call: TRBD2 (5 bases). Trimming left V 7 bases short and J 1 base short, with 14 bases between. The CDR3 loop spans 14 amino acids. Per germline, CDR1 SQVTM and CDR2 ANQGSEA. In DNA form, the CDR3 reads TGCAGCGCCGGCGCGGGTGGGGCCAAAAACATTCAGTACTTC. Translated: CSAGAGGAKNIQYF.

This clonotype occurred many times. The rearrangement links TRBV20-1 to TRBJ2-3; 8 nucleotides line up with TRBD2. V shed 7 bases and J 1 base; nucleotides not matched to a gene: 7. The CDR3 is 14 residues long. The germline CDR1 and CDR2 sequences are DFQATT and SNEGSKA (reference sequence). The DNA for the CDR3 is TGCAGTGGACTAACTAGCGGAGGCACAGATACGCAGTATTTT. It translates to CSGLTSGGTDTQYF.

At least ten counts were recorded for this clonotype. This rearrangement joins TRBV6-5 to TRBJ2-1; D perhaps matches TRBD1 (5 bases). This CDR3 has 16 amino acids. Germline V CDR1 and CDR2: MNHEY, SVGAGI. V was pared by 2 bases and J by 8 bases, with 19 bases between. As DNA, the CDR3 is TGTGCCAGCAGTTACGGCTCTGGACACCCGATGGATGAGCAGTTCTTC. The encoded protein is CASSYGSGHPMDEQFF.

This clonotype was seen ten or more times. The V gene is TRBV10-3, the J gene TRBJ2-5; D unresolved. V was clipped by 6 bases and J by 0 bases, with 8 bases between them. This CDR3 is 13 amino acids long. CDR1 and CDR2 (germline): ENHRY, SYGVKD. The CDR3 DNA reads TGTGCCATCAGCCGACTGGACCAAGAGACCCAGTACTTC. Its protein is CAISRLDQETQYF.

This clonotype was counted between two and nine times. The chain combines TRBV5-4 with TRBJ2-2; TRBD2 agrees at 8 bases. The germline V gene has CDR1 SGHNT and CDR2 YYREEE (reference sequence). The CDR3 sequence is 15 residues long. J gave up 4 bases and V 2 bases, and 4 bases lay outside the gene matches. CDR3 region: CASSLAGTSTGELFF. The CDR3 bases are TGTGCCAGCAGCTTAGCCGGGACTAGCACCGGGGAGCTGTTTTTT.

About this clonotype itself: One junction end disagrees with the germline gene, perhaps due to a read error. The chain couples TRBV6-2 or TRBV6-3 to TRBJ2-6; D is tentatively TRBD1 or TRBD2 (5 bases each). The CDR3 has 15 residues. Germline CDR1 is MNHEY and CDR2 is SVGEGT. CDR3 bases: TGTGCCAGCAGTTACGAGGGCTCTGGGGCCAACGGCCTGACTTTC. Translating it yields CASSYEGSGANGLTF.

This clonotype was seen many times. The chain combines TRBV7-9 with TRBJ2-1; no clear D gene. V dropped 5 bases and J dropped 10 bases, with 12 bases sitting between them. This CDR3 region has 12 residues. From germline, CDR1 is SEHNR and CDR2 FQNEAQ (reference sequence). CDR3 sequence: CASSPSQLEQFF. CDR3 nucleotide sequence: TGTGCCAGCAGCCCCTCGCAGCTAGAGCAGTTCTTC.

In this sample, this clonotype turned up many times. This chain uses TRBV20-1 with TRBJ2-1; TRBD2 matches at 11 bases. With V trimmed by 7 bases and J by 2 bases, 4 bases remained unmatched. The CDR3 spans 14 residues. The germline CDR1 and CDR2 sequences are DFQATT and SNEGSKA (reference sequence). CDR3 protein: CSVSGRVPYNEQFF. CDR3 DNA sequence: TGCAGTGTTAGCGGGAGGGTCCCCTACAATGAGCAGTTCTTC.

This clonotype was seen repeatedly, ten times or more. The chain joins TRBV29-1 to TRBJ2-7; tentatively, D is TRBD1 or TRBD2 (5 bases each). Trimming took 5 bases from V and 3 from J, leaving 14 bases between them. The CDR3 is made up of 13 amino acids. Germline loops: CDR1 SQVTM, CDR2 ANQGSEA. CDR3 bases: TGCAGCGTTAACAACAGAGGGGACTACGAGCAGTACTTC. Translated, it gives CSVNNRGDYEQYF.

In its sample, this clonotype was seen a few times. CDR3 in amino acids: CSASTSGNTGELFF. DNA of the CDR3: TGCAGTGCTTCGACTAGCGGAAACACCGGGGAGCTGTTTTTT. The chain couples TRBV20-1 to TRBJ2-2, with 9 bases aligning to TRBD2. Germline V gene data show CDR1 as DFQATT and CDR2 as SNEGSKA (reference sequence). J gave up 2 bases and V 5 bases, and 3 bases lay outside the gene matches. The CDR3 runs 14 residues.

In this sample, this clonotype turned up many times. The V gene is TRBV7-9, the J gene TRBJ2-7; D might be TRBD1 (6 bases). CDR1 is SEHNR and CDR2 is FQNEAQ in the germline V gene (reference sequence). V dropped 5 bases and J dropped 2 bases, with 10 bases sitting between them. The CDR3 consists of 13 residues. Here the CDR3 DNA reads TGTGCCAGCAGCCGGGACACCGCCTACGAGCAGTACTTC. Translation: CASSRDTAYEQYF.

This clonotype was observed a few times. The chain has TRBV9 and TRBJ2-6; D might be TRBD1 or TRBD2, each matching 6 bases. Deletions cut 6 bases from V and 4 bases from J, with 14 bases between. From germline, CDR1 is SGDLS and CDR2 YYNGEE. The CDR3 totals 15 residues. Here the CDR3 DNA reads TGTGCCAGCACCAGGGGCGGGACCGGGGCCAACGTCCTGACTTTC. This codes for CASTRGGTGANVLTF.

This clonotype was observed at least ten times. This sequence joins TRBV7-2 and TRBJ2-5; no reliable D call. Trimming cost V 4 bases and J 0 bases, with 3 bases left between them. Per the germline V gene, CDR1 is SGHTA and CDR2 is FQGNSA. CDR3 length equals 12 residues. The CDR3 reads CASSSHQETQYF. The CDR3 nucleotides read TGTGCCAGCAGCTCTCACCAAGAGACCCAGTACTTC.